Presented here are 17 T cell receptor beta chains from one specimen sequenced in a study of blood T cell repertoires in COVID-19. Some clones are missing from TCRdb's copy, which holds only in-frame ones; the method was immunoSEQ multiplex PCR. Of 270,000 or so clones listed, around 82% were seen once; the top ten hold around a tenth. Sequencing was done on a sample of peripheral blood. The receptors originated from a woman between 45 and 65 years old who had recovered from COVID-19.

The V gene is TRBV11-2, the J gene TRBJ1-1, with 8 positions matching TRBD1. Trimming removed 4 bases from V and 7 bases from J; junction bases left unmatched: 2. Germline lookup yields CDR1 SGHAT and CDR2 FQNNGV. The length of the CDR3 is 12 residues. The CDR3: CASSSGQGEAFF. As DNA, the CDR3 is TGTGCCAGCAGCTCCGGACAGGGTGAAGCTTTCTTT.

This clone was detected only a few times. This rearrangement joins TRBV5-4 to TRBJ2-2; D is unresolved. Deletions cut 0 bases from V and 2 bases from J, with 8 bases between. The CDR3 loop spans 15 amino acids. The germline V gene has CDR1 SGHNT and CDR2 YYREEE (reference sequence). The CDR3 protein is CASSLAVLNTGELFF. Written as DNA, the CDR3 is TGTGCCAGCAGCTTGGCCGTACTCAACACCGGGGAGCTGTTTTTT.

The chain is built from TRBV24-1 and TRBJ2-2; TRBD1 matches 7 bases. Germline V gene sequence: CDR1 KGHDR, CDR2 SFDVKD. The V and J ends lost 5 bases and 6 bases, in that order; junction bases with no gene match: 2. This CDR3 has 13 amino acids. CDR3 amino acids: CATSVGGPGELFF. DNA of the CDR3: TGTGCCACCAGTGTAGGGGGCCCCGGGGAGCTGTTTTTT.

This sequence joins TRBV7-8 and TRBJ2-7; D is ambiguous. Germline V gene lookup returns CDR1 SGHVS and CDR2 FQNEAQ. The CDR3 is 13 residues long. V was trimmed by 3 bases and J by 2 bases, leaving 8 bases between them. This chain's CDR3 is CASSFGETYEQYF. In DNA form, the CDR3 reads TGTGCCAGCAGCTTTGGAGAGACCTACGAGCAGTACTTC.

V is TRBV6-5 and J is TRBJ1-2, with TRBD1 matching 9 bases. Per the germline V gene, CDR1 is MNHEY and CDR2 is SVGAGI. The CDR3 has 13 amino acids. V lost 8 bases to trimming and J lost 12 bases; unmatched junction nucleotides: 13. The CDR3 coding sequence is TGTGCCAGCGTTTCAGGGACAGGGCCGCCCCACACCTTC. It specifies CASVSGTGPPHTF.

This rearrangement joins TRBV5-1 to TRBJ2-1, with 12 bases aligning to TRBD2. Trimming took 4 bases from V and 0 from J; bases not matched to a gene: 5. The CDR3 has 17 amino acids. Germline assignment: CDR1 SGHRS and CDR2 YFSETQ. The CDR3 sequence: CASSTGLAGSSYNEQFF. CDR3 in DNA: TGCGCCAGCAGCACCGGACTAGCGGGGAGCTCCTACAATGAGCAGTTCTTC.

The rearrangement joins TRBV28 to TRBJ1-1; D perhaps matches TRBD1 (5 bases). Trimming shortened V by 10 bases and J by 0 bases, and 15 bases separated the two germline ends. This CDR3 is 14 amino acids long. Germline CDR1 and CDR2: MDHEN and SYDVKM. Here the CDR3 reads CAITSTGLNTEAFF. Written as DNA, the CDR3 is TGTGCCATCACTAGCACAGGTTTGAACACTGAAGCTTTCTTT.

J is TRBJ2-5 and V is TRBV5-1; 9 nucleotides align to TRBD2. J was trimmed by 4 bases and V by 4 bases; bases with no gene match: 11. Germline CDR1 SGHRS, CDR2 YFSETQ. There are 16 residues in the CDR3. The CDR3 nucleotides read TGCGCCAGCAGCCTCGGGACTAGCCCGGAGGGAGAGACCCAGTACTTC. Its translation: CASSLGTSPEGETQYF. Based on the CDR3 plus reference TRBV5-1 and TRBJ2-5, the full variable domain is KAGVTQTPRYLIKTRGQQVTLSCSPISGHRSVSWYQQTPGQGLQFLFEYFSETQRNKGNFPGRFSGRQFSNSRSEMNVSTLELGDSALYLCASSLGTSPEGETQYFGPGTRLLVL.

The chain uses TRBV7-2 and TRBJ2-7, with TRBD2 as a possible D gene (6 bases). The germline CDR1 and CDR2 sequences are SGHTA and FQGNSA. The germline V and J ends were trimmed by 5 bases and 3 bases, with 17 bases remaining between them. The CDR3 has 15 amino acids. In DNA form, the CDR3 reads TGTGCCAGCAGCGGGGGACTTAGCGGACTCTACGAGCAGTACTTC. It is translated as CASSGGLSGLYEQYF.

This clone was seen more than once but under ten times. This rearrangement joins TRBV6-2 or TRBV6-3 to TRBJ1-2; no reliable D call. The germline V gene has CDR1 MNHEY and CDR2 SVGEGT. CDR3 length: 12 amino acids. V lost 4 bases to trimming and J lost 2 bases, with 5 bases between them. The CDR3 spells CASSSRNYGYTF. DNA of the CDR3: TGTGCCAGCAGTTCCAGAAACTATGGCTACACCTTC.

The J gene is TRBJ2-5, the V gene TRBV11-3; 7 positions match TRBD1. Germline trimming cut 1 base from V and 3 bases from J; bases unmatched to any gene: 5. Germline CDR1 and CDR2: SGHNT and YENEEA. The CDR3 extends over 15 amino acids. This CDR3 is CASSLGRQGEETQYF. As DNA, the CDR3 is TGTGCCAGCAGCTTAGGGCGGCAGGGGGAAGAGACCCAGTACTTC.

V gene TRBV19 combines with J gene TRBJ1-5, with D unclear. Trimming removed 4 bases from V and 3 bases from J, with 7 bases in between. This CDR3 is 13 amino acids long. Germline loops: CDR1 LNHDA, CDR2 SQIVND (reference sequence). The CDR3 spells CASSSLDNQPQHF. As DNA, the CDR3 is TGTGCCAGTAGTAGTCTAGACAATCAGCCCCAGCATTTT.

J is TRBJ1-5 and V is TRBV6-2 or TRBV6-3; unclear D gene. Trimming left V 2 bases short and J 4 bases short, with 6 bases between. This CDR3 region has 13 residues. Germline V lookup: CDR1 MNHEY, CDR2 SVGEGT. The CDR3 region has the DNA TGTGCCAGCAGTTACGCACAAAATCAGCCCCAGCATTTT. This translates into CASSYAQNQPQHF.

CDR3 sequence reads: CASSQGFFSGGVYEQYF. CDR3 bases: TGCGCCAGCAGCCAAGGATTCTTTAGCGGGGGGGTTTACGAGCAGTACTTC. This chain links TRBV4-3 with TRBJ2-7, with TRBD2 matching over 11 bases. Germline CDR1 reads LGHNA; CDR2 reads YSLEER. The CDR3 runs to 17 residues. The ends lost 1 base at V and 4 bases at J; junction bases unmatched: 9.

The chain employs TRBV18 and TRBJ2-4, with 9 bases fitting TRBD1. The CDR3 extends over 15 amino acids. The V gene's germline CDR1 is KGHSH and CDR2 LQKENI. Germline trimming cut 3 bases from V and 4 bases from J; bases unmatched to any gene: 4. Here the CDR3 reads CASSPTQGAKNIQYF. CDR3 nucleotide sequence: TGTGCCAGCTCACCTACACAGGGGGCGAAAAACATTCAGTACTTC. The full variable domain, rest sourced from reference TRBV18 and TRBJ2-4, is NAGVMQNPRHLVRRRGQEARLRCSPMKGHSHVYWYRQLPEEGLKFMVYLQKENIIDESGMPKERFSAEFPKEGPSILRIQQVVRGDSAAYFCASSPTQGAKNIQYFGAGTRLSVL.

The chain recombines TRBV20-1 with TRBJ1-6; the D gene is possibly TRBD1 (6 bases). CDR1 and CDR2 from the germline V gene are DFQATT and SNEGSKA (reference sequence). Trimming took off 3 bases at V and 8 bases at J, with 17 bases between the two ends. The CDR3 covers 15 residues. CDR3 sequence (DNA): TGCAGTGCTAGTAGGGGGACCCTTACCGATTCACCCCTCCACTTT. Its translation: CSASRGTLTDSPLHF.

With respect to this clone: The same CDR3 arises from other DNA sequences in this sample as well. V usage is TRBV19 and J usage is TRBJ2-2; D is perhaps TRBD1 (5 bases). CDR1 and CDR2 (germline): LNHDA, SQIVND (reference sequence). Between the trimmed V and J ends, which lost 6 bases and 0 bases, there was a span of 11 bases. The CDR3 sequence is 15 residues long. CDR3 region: CASSKAGTNTGELFF. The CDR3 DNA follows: TGTGCCAGTAGCAAGGCAGGGACGAACACCGGGGAGCTGTTTTTT.